This TCR beta chain originates from a study of cytomegalovirus exposure and HLA in healthy donors. Points from the study as a whole: For most TCR sequences rarity was the rule, although some public TCRs occurred in many donors. The authors later found TCR association rates varying by HLA locus, with DRB1 most and HLA-C fewest. Among TCR beta chains of equal frequency, HLA-associated ones were more clonally expanded in a later analysis.

Worth noting for this clone: Its specificity is not known.

Germline-derived CDR1 and CDR2 are MRHNA and SNTAGT. The CDR3 runs 15 residues. Unmatched junction bases numbered 0, after V lost 2 bases and J lost 4 bases. It was with 60 Vbeta and 13 Jbeta primers that the PCR ran. TCRdb's copy holds only in-frame clones and misses some; the assay was immunoSEQ multiplex PCR. The table shows under 85,000 clones, with 76% occurring only once. This TCR derives from a man between 18 and 35 years old in good health and CMV-seronegative. Sequencing used PBMCs. This chain connects TRBV6-4 to TRBJ2-3; 13 nucleotides agree with TRBD2. The DNA for the CDR3 is TGTGCCAGCAGTGACACTAGCGGGGGGGCAGATACGCAGTATTTT. It codes for CASSDTSGGADTQYF.